The 6 T cell receptor beta chains reported below all come from one sample, sequenced in a study of patients and donors after allogeneic stem cell transplantation. TCRdb redid the calling of the RT-PCR reads with MiXCR, one entry per CDR3 protein. The table has more than 850,000 distinct CDR3 sequences, roughly 18% seen once. The material sequenced was blood, either unsorted or a sorted T cell fraction (not recorded which). The receptors originated from a human donor who was either an allogeneic HSCT recipient or a stem cell or donor lymphocyte infusion donor (not recorded which). It is not recorded whose cells these are; they may come from a transplant donor.

V usage is TRBV7-2 and J usage is TRBJ1-6, with TRBD1 as a possible D gene (6 bases). Germline V gene data show CDR1 as SGHTA and CDR2 as FQGNSA. V was pared by 4 bases and J by 10 bases, with 20 bases between. CDR3 length: 16 amino acids. The CDR3 DNA reads as TGTGCCAGCAGCTCCCAAGCCGGCAGGGGTAGATCACCCCTCCACTTT. Translation: CASSSQAGRGRSPLHF.

A few counts support this clonotype. The chain uses TRBV18 and TRBJ1-4; D call uncertain. Germline values: CDR1 KGHSH, CDR2 LQKENI. Trimming shortened V by 3 bases and J by 5 bases, and 7 bases separated the two germline ends. The CDR3 consists of 13 residues. The CDR3 DNA reads as TGTGCCAGCTCACCCTCTATCAATGAAAAACTGTTTTTT. It translates to CASSPSINEKLFF. Filled out from reference TRBV18 and TRBJ1-4, the complete variable domain reads NAGVMQNPRHLVRRRGQEARLRCSPMKGHSHVYWYRQLPEEGLKFMVYLQKENIIDESGMPKERFSAEFPKEGPSILRIQQVVRGDSAAYFCASSPSINEKLFFGSGTQLSVL.

The gene calls are TRBV10-3 and TRBJ2-2; 8 nucleotides line up with TRBD1. This CDR3 contains 13 residues. Germline loops: CDR1 ENHRY, CDR2 SYGVKD. J was trimmed by 4 bases and V by 10 bases; bases with no gene match: 5. The CDR3 reads CATQGARTGELFF. The CDR3 DNA is TGTGCCACCCAGGGGGCGCGCACCGGGGAGCTGTTTTTT.

This clonotype came up a few times. The J gene is TRBJ2-1, the V gene TRBV20-1, with 11 bases matching TRBD2. Germline V gene data show CDR1 as DFQATT and CDR2 as SNEGSKA (reference sequence). V gave up 0 bases and J gave up 4 bases; unmatched junction bases: 5. This CDR3 spans 16 amino acids. The CDR3 here is CSARDYSGRAYNEQFF. CDR3 DNA sequence: TGCAGTGCTAGAGATTATAGCGGGAGGGCGTACAATGAGCAGTTCTTC.

This clonotype was seen only a few times. The chain combines TRBV27 with TRBJ2-1; D remains ambiguous. Germline values: CDR1 MNHEY, CDR2 SMNVEV (reference sequence). The CDR3 is made up of 15 amino acids. Trimming removed 7 bases at V and 4 bases at J, with 17 bases between. The CDR3 here is CASTFSGLGYNEQFF. The CDR3 coding sequence is TGTGCCAGCACCTTCTCAGGTTTGGGGTACAATGAGCAGTTCTTC.

This chain links TRBV10-3 with TRBJ2-2; TRBD1 matches 9 bases. V lost 10 bases, J lost 2 bases, and 5 bases stayed unmatched. The CDR3 has 14 residues. The germline gives CDR1 ENHRY, CDR2 SYGVKD. CDR3 residues: CATRQGVNTGELFF. In DNA form, the CDR3 reads TGTGCCACTAGACAGGGGGTCAACACCGGGGAGCTGTTTTTT.